Each of the 13 T cell receptor beta chains below was sequenced from the same sample in a study of T cell responses to AZD1222 COVID-19 vaccine. The method was immunoSEQ multiplex PCR; TCRdb's version includes in-frame clones alone and lacks a portion of them. The profile shows 74,000 or so clones, 70% to 90% of them singletons. Sample: peripheral blood, taken on day 0 of AZD1222 vaccination. These receptor sequences come from an adult in good health.

This clone was observed once. The rearrangement joins TRBV14 to TRBJ1-2, with 7 bases identical to TRBD1. V lost 0 bases to trimming and J lost 4 bases; unmatched junction nucleotides: 5. The CDR3 consists of 15 residues. The V gene's germline CDR1 is SGHDN and CDR2 FVKESK. CDR3 DNA sequence: TGTGCCAGCAGCCAAGATATCGGGACAGTCTATGGCTACACCTTC. Translation: CASSQDIGTVYGYTF. Supplemented by reference TRBV14 and TRBJ1-2, the full variable domain reads EAGVTQFPSHSVIEKGQTVTLRCDPISGHDNLYWYRRVMGKEIKFLLHFVKESKQDESGMPNNRFLAERTGGTYSTLKVQPAELEDSGVYFCASSQDIGTVYGYTFGSGTRLTVV.

About this clone: One end of the junction does not line up with germline, which may come from a read error. The chain employs TRBV6-5 and TRBJ2-1; D ambiguous. Germline-derived CDR1 and CDR2 are MNHEY and SVGAGI. This CDR3 has 13 amino acids. The CDR3: CASSLTSHNEQFF. The DNA for the CDR3 is TGTGCCAGCAGTCTAACCTCCCACAATGAGCAGTTCTTC.

This sequence joins TRBV5-1 and TRBJ2-5, with TRBD2 matching 11 bases. Germline trimming cut 7 bases from V and 5 bases from J; bases unmatched to any gene: 10. The CDR3 sequence is 15 residues long. CDR1 is SGHRS and CDR2 is YFSETQ in the germline V gene. This chain's CDR3 is CASGLSGGAPETQYF. The CDR3, as DNA: TGCGCCAGCGGACTTAGCGGGGGGGCCCCGGAGACCCAGTACTTC.

The V and J genes are TRBV18 and TRBJ1-1, with D unresolved. Germline V gene data show CDR1 as KGHSH and CDR2 as LQKENI. V was pared by 1 base and J by 2 bases, with 8 bases between. The CDR3 is made up of 14 amino acids. The CDR3 sequence is CASSPQRENTEAFF. The CDR3 DNA reads as TGTGCCAGCTCACCACAAAGGGAAAACACTGAAGCTTTCTTT.

The DNA for the CDR3 is TGTGCCTGGAGTGTACTGGGACAGTTAAGGTTCCAAACGGACTATGGCTACACCTTC. Translated: CAWSVLGQLRFQTDYGYTF. The rearrangement uses TRBV30 and TRBJ1-2, with TRBD1 matching over 7 bases. Trimming removed 0 bases from V and 3 bases from J; junction bases left unmatched: 19. The CDR3 covers 19 residues. Germline CDR1 reads GTSNPN; CDR2 reads SVGIG (reference sequence).

This chain uses TRBV6-5 with TRBJ2-5, with 11 bases aligning to TRBD2. CDR1 MNHEY and CDR2 SVGAGI come from the germline V gene. This CDR3 region has 14 residues. The J segment lost 5 bases and the V segment lost 6 bases, leaving 5 bases of the junction unmatched. CDR3 sequence: CASSLAGGRETQYF. The CDR3 nucleotides are TGTGCCAGCAGCCTAGCGGGGGGCCGGGAGACCCAGTACTTC.

CDR3 sequence reads: CASRTRTGFATEAFF. CDR3 nucleotide sequence: TGTGCCAGCAGAACCCGGACAGGATTCGCCACTGAAGCTTTCTTT. The rearrangement uses TRBV2 and TRBJ1-1; 7 bases match TRBD1. The CDR3 runs to 15 residues. The ends lost 6 bases at V and 4 bases at J; junction bases unmatched: 11. The germline V gene encodes CDR1 SNHLY and CDR2 FYNNEI.

J is TRBJ2-5 and V is TRBV7-2; D is unresolved. CDR3 size: 11 residues. The V gene's germline CDR1 is SGHTA and CDR2 FQGNSA. V dropped 3 bases and J dropped 1 base, with 0 bases sitting between them. Here the CDR3 reads CASSFQETQYF. In DNA form, the CDR3 reads TGTGCCAGCAGCTTCCAAGAGACCCAGTACTTC. Looking up the rest from reference TRBV7-2 and TRBJ2-5 gives the full variable domain: GAGVSQSPSNKVTEKGKDVELRCDPISGHTALYWYRQSLGQGLEFLIYFQGNSAPDKSGLPSDRFSAERTGGSVSTLTIQRTQQEDSAVYLCASSFQETQYFGPGTRLLVL.

The chain employs TRBV6-2 or TRBV6-3 and TRBJ2-2; D is unresolved. The CDR3 loop spans 16 amino acids. CDR1 and CDR2 from the germline V gene are MNHEY and SVGEGT. Trimming left V 2 bases short and J 1 base short, with 11 bases between. The CDR3, as DNA: TGTGCCAGCAGTTACCTCGGTTTGGGGAACACCGGGGAGCTGTTTTTT. Amino acid sequence: CASSYLGLGNTGELFF.

The chain joins TRBV4-3 to TRBJ2-7; 9 bases align to TRBD1. This CDR3 has 16 amino acids. In germline, CDR1 is LGHNA, CDR2 YSLEER. J was trimmed by 1 base and V by 1 base; bases with no gene match: 5. This chain's CDR3 is CASSQAGTGPSYEQYF. For the CDR3, the DNA is TGCGCCAGCAGCCAAGCTGGGACAGGGCCGTCCTACGAGCAGTACTTC.

The J gene is TRBJ1-5, the V gene TRBV4-3, with a tentative D call TRBD1 (5 bases). Trimming took off 1 base at V and 7 bases at J, with 11 bases between the two ends. The CDR3 has 14 residues. Germline CDR1 is LGHNA and CDR2 is YSLEER. CDR3 in amino acids: CASSQGGYGQPQHF. The DNA of the CDR3 is TGCGCCAGCAGCCAAGGGGGGTATGGGCAGCCCCAGCATTTT.

The chain recombines TRBV7-9 with TRBJ1-2, with unresolved D. Germline CDR1 SEHNR, CDR2 FQNEAQ (reference sequence). This CDR3 region has 11 residues. V gave up 2 bases and J gave up 8 bases, with 6 bases separating them. This chain's CDR3 is CASSLSGGYTF. The CDR3 DNA follows: TGTGCCAGCAGCTTATCGGGGGGCTACACCTTC.

J is TRBJ1-2 and V is TRBV6-2 or TRBV6-3; TRBD1 agrees at 9 bases. This CDR3 comprises 13 residues. V lost 6 bases and J lost 7; bases outside the gene matches: 6. Germline CDR1 MNHEY, CDR2 SVGEGT. CDR3 sequence reads: CASSWTGVVGYTF. In DNA form, the CDR3 reads TGTGCCAGCAGCTGGACAGGGGTGGTTGGCTACACCTTC.